The TCR beta chain under discussion was sequenced for a study of blood T cell repertoires in COVID-19. Study-level information: From T cells, B-cell-depleted T cells, or PBMCs came the material, which was cDNA or gDNA.

Per the authors' pipeline: Amplification from reference gene primers served as the basis for estimated nucleated cell counts. Libraries were prepared by immunoSEQ multiplex PCR; TCRdb keeps only in-frame clonotypes and omits some of them. The V and J calls and clone size were taken over from that table, and D and trimming were inferred from the DNA. The table shows a few hundred thousand clones, with around 86% occurring only once. This clone showed up just once. The CDR3 covers 15 residues. V was pared by 6 bases and J by 5 bases, with 10 bases of the junction left unmatched. Germline V gene sequence: CDR1 MDHEN, CDR2 SYDVKM.

The material sequenced was peripheral blood. The rearrangement links TRBV28 to TRBJ2-1; 7 nucleotides agree with TRBD1. This sequence originates from a human donor in a cohort sampled during active COVID-19. CDR3 coding DNA: TGTGCCAGCAGCCCCACCGGGACAGTGAACAATGAGCAGTTCTTC. Its protein is CASSPTGTVNNEQFF.